This note documents a single TCR beta chain sequence. What it binds is not known. Naive CD8 cells lacked CD45RO and underwent positive selection for CCR7, leaving out terminally differentiated effector memory CD45RA+ cells. The donors, healthy adults who were HIV-negative, had experienced no recent acute infections or vaccinations. The donors were all Caucasian adults (living in Nashville, Tennessee). Between the trimmed V and J ends, which lost 4 bases and 0 bases, there was a span of 13 bases. Germline CDR1 reads SEHNR; CDR2 reads FQNEAQ (reference sequence). The CDR3 loop spans 16 amino acids. The data were taken from a study of shared clonotypes between healthy human individuals. Study findings and constraints: Owing to a small donor count, the genetic and exposure-history diversity represented was limited. Shared clonotypes: about 5% naive CD4, 3% to 3.5% naive CD8, roughly 2.4% memory CD4, approximately 0.37% memory CD8.

Sequenced by immunoSEQ multiplex PCR; TCRdb stores in-frame clones only, minus some. The sample yields roughly 550,000 clones, just under 97% seen once. The source is a woman younger than 45 in good health. The V and J genes are TRBV7-9 and TRBJ2-1, with D tentatively TRBD2 (5 bases). Material: naive CD8+ T cells sorted from blood. The CDR3 DNA reads TGTGCCAGCAGCTCCACAGACTACACCTCCTACAATGAGCAGTTCTTC. As protein: CASSSTDYTSYNEQFF.